Shown below are 29 T cell receptor beta chains from a single sample sequenced in a study of blood T cell repertoires in COVID-19. Using immunoSEQ multiplex PCR, the repertoire was profiled, and TCRdb retains in-frame clones only, with some absent. This sample has about 220,000 clones; roughly 84% occur once, and the top ten carry about 3.8%. Sequenced sample: peripheral blood. The source is a woman at least 80 years old with acute or convalescent COVID-19.

The chain recombines TRBV27 with TRBJ2-1; possible D gene TRBD2, 6 bases. Germline values: CDR1 MNHEY, CDR2 SMNVEV (reference sequence). This CDR3 is built from 14 residues. Trimming took off 1 base at V and 8 bases at J, with 12 bases between the two ends. This chain's CDR3 is CASSLWDSKYEQFF. CDR3 bases: TGTGCCAGCAGTTTATGGGACTCGAAGTATGAGCAGTTCTTC.

J is TRBJ2-2 and V is TRBV9; 10 bases are a match to TRBD1. V shed 3 bases and J 5 bases; nucleotides not matched to a gene: 10. CDR3 length: 17 amino acids. Germline V gives CDR1 SGDLS, CDR2 YYNGEE. DNA for the CDR3: TGTGCCAGCAGCGCAAGGGACAGGGGTTCTCCAACCGGGGAGCTGTTTTTT. Translation: CASSARDRGSPTGELFF. Full variable domain (rest looked up from reference TRBV9 and TRBJ2-2): DSGVTQTPKHLITATGQRVTLRCSPRSGDLSVYWYQQSLDQGLQFLIQYYNGEERAKGNILERFSAQQFPDLHSELNLSSLELGDSALYFCASSARDRGSPTGELFFGEGSRLTVL.

The sample holds one count of this clone. The J gene is TRBJ2-5, the V gene TRBV11-3; a weak D match, TRBD2 (6 bases). This CDR3 contains 15 residues. With 1 base removed from V and 5 bases from J, the gap between germline ends came to 14 bases. CDR1 and CDR2 (germline): SGHNT, YENEEA. CDR3 coding DNA: TGTGCCAGCAGCTTAGCTTCCGGGAGATCTGAGACCCAGTACTTC. It translates to CASSLASGRSETQYF.

The gene calls are TRBV19 and TRBJ2-5; D possibly corresponds to TRBD1 (6 bases). In germline, CDR1 is LNHDA, CDR2 SQIVND (reference sequence). Deletions cut 3 bases from V and 4 bases from J, with 15 bases between. The CDR3 is made up of 15 amino acids. This CDR3 reads CASSIGQGFGETQYF. The DNA of the CDR3 is TGTGCCAGTAGTATCGGCCAGGGGTTTGGAGAGACCCAGTACTTC.

The chain uses TRBV30 and TRBJ2-1, with 10 bases fitting TRBD1. The ends lost 2 bases at V and 3 bases at J; junction bases unmatched: 4. This CDR3 contains 15 residues. CDR1 and CDR2 (germline): GTSNPN, SVGIG (reference sequence). CDR3 nucleotides: TGTGCCTGGAGTCCGGGGACAGGGGACTACAATGAGCAGTTCTTC. Translated: CAWSPGTGDYNEQFF.

This rearrangement joins TRBV19 to TRBJ2-2, with D possibly matching TRBD1 (7 bases). The V end was cut by 7 bases, the J end by 0 bases, with 24 bases between. The V gene's germline CDR1 is LNHDA and CDR2 SQIVND (reference sequence). The CDR3 is 19 amino acids. CDR3 sequence: CASKLRGITGAPNTGELFF. The DNA of the CDR3 is TGTGCCAGTAAACTTCGGGGGATAACAGGGGCCCCGAACACCGGGGAGCTGTTTTTT.

The V and J genes are TRBV5-1 and TRBJ2-2; D remains ambiguous. Trimming removed 1 base from V and 3 bases from J, with 7 bases in between. CDR3 length: 14 amino acids. Per the germline V gene, CDR1 is SGHRS and CDR2 is YFSETQ. CDR3 region: CASSLTYHTGELFF. The CDR3 DNA sequence: TGCGCCAGCAGCTTGACCTATCACACCGGGGAGCTGTTTTTT.

V and J are TRBV5-6 and TRBJ2-3; a weak D match, TRBD2 (5 bases). V lost 4 bases, J lost 0 bases, and 12 bases lay in between. CDR3 length: 15 amino acids. CDR1 and CDR2 (germline): SGHDT, YYEEEE. The CDR3 is CASSRVASSTDTQYF. The CDR3, as DNA: TGTGCCAGCAGCCGAGTAGCGTCGAGCACAGATACGCAGTATTTT.

The table lists this clone with a count of one. The CDR3 DNA follows: TGTGCCAGCAGCCTTTACACAGATACGCAGTATTTT. Translating it yields CASSLYTDTQYF. The rearrangement uses TRBV3-1 (or the pseudogene TRBV3-2) and TRBJ2-3; D gene uncertain. The CDR3 contains 12 residues. The V end was cut by 4 bases, the J end by 2 bases, with 4 bases between. Per the germline V gene, CDR1 is LGHDT and CDR2 is YNNKEL (reference sequence).

This chain links TRBV9 with TRBJ2-5; 9 bases agree with TRBD1. Trimming took 4 bases from V and 5 from J; bases not matched to a gene: 12. CDR1 SGDLS and CDR2 YYNGEE come from the germline V gene. The CDR3 is 16 residues long. The CDR3 coding sequence is TGTGCCAGCAGCCCACGGCAGGGGACAGGGTTGGAGACCCAGTACTTC. Translation gives CASSPRQGTGLETQYF.

The chain has TRBV7-2 and TRBJ2-2; TRBD2 aligns across 9 bases. Germline CDR1 and CDR2: SGHTA and FQGNSA. The CDR3 extends over 15 amino acids. Unmatched junction bases numbered 4, after V lost 5 bases and J lost 3 bases. The CDR3 sequence is CASSRTSAHTGELFF. CDR3 nucleotide sequence: TGTGCCAGCAGCAGGACTAGCGCGCACACCGGGGAGCTGTTTTTT.

This rearrangement joins TRBV2 to TRBJ1-2; D unresolved. The CDR3 runs 17 residues. Trimming stripped 2 bases from V and 5 bases from J, with 21 bases between. In germline, CDR1 is SNHLY, CDR2 FYNNEI. CDR3 protein: CASSELFGGQRNYGYTF. The CDR3 DNA is TGTGCCAGCAGTGAATTATTTGGCGGGCAGAGGAATTATGGCTACACCTTC.

The sample holds a few counts of this clone. The rearrangement uses TRBV6-2 or TRBV6-3 and TRBJ1-3, with unresolved D. This CDR3 spans 15 amino acids. Trimming removed 5 bases at V and 3 bases at J, with 14 bases between. CDR1 is MNHEY and CDR2 is SVGEGT in the germline V gene. CDR3 region: CASSRRIWSGNTIYF. The CDR3 region has the DNA TGTGCCAGCAGTCGGAGAATCTGGAGTGGAAACACCATATATTTT.

This clone occurred a few times. This chain's CDR3 is CASILGGSTEAFF. CDR3 coding DNA: TGTGCCAGCATCTTGGGGGGGTCGACGGAAGCTTTCTTT. The chain couples TRBV7-9 to TRBJ1-1; possibly TRBD1 for D (5 bases). V shed 7 bases and J shed 8 bases, with 17 bases lying between them. The CDR3 sequence is 13 residues long. Germline CDR1 is SEHNR and CDR2 is FQNEAQ (reference sequence).

This chain connects TRBV3-1 (or the pseudogene TRBV3-2) to TRBJ1-2; D perhaps matches TRBD1 (6 bases). Germline CDR1 LGHDT, CDR2 YNNKEL (reference sequence). Trimming removed 0 bases at V and 8 bases at J, with 13 bases between. The CDR3 covers 14 residues. The CDR3 DNA is TGTGCCAGCAGCCAAGACTTACAGGGAGGGGGCTACACCTTC. Protein product: CASSQDLQGGGYTF.

CDR3 in amino acids: CASSLGVPGVQFF. The CDR3 nucleotides are TGTGCCAGCAGCTTAGGCGTGCCGGGGGTTCAATTCTTC. The V call is TRBV7-2, the J call TRBJ2-1; possible D gene TRBD2, 6 bases. The CDR3 spans 13 residues. Trimming removed 1 base at V and 16 bases at J, with 17 bases between. Germline CDR1 reads SGHTA; CDR2 reads FQGNSA.

This clone was counted once. This chain joins TRBV9 and TRBJ1-1; TRBD1 matches at 7 bases. Germline CDR1 SGDLS, CDR2 YYNGEE. The CDR3 extends over 15 amino acids. V trimming: 2 bases; J trimming: 6 bases; junction bases outside the gene matches: 10. The CDR3 DNA reads as TGTGCCAGCAGCGTCGTCGGACAGGCAGGGGCTGAAGCTTTCTTT. This gives the protein CASSVVGQAGAEAFF. The whole variable domain, filled in from reference TRBV9 and TRBJ1-1, reads DSGVTQTPKHLITATGQRVTLRCSPRSGDLSVYWYQQSLDQGLQFLIQYYNGEERAKGNILERFSAQQFPDLHSELNLSSLELGDSALYFCASSVVGQAGAEAFFGQGTRLTVV.

V and J are TRBV20-1 and TRBJ1-2; maybe TRBD1 (6 bases). Trimming took 3 bases from V and 4 from J, leaving 15 bases between them. The CDR3 has 14 residues. The germline V gene encodes CDR1 DFQATT and CDR2 SNEGSKA (reference sequence). This chain's CDR3 is CSASAQGRSYGYTF. CDR3 sequence (DNA): TGCAGTGCTAGTGCTCAGGGGCGCAGCTATGGCTACACCTTC.

This chain connects TRBV7-3 to TRBJ1-6; D gene ambiguous. The V end was cut by 9 bases, the J end by 4 bases, with 13 bases between. The CDR3 covers 14 residues. Germline values: CDR1 SGHTA, CDR2 FQGTGA. The CDR3 DNA follows: TGTGCCAGTGGGAGCGGAAGGTATAATTCACCCCTCCACTTT. Protein: CASGSGRYNSPLHF.

The rearrangement joins TRBV18 to TRBJ1-5; no firm D call. CDR3 length equals 16 residues. V was shortened by 2 bases and J by 6 bases, with 17 bases between the two germline ends. CDR1 is KGHSH and CDR2 is LQKENI in the germline V gene. CDR3 in amino acids: CASSPTINHGSQPQHF. The CDR3 DNA follows: TGTGCCAGCTCACCAACAATCAATCACGGGAGTCAGCCCCAGCATTTT. Variable domain in full (rest from reference TRBV18 and TRBJ1-5): NAGVMQNPRHLVRRRGQEARLRCSPMKGHSHVYWYRQLPEEGLKFMVYLQKENIIDESGMPKERFSAEFPKEGPSILRIQQVVRGDSAAYFCASSPTINHGSQPQHFGDGTRLSIL.

V usage is TRBV9 and J usage is TRBJ2-4; 9 bases line up with TRBD2. The CDR3 sequence is 17 residues long. With 3 bases clipped from V and 8 bases from J, the junction kept 15 bases outside the gene matches. Germline CDR1 is SGDLS and CDR2 is YYNGEE. The CDR3 nucleotides are TGTGCCAGCAGCGGCGCCGGGACTAGCCCCCGGTTCCACATTCAGTACTTC. This translates into CASSGAGTSPRFHIQYF.

The chain couples TRBV7-2 to TRBJ1-3; D is unresolved. The germline V and J ends were trimmed by 0 bases and 0 bases, with 9 bases remaining between them. Germline V CDR1 and CDR2: SGHTA, FQGNSA. There are 16 residues in the CDR3. CDR3 nucleotides: TGTGCCAGCAGCTTAGCCGGCGGGTACTCTGGAAACACCATATATTTT. Translated: CASSLAGGYSGNTIYF.

This clone has just a few counts. The V and J genes are TRBV7-2 and TRBJ1-1; 8 bases line up with TRBD1. Germline values: CDR1 SGHTA, CDR2 FQGNSA. The CDR3 runs to 15 residues. After removal of 5 bases from V and 0 bases from J, the junction contained 5 bases not matched to a gene. CDR3: CASSARDRLNTEAFF. For the CDR3, the DNA is TGTGCCAGCAGCGCCCGGGACAGGCTGAACACTGAAGCTTTCTTT.

V and J are TRBV11-1 and TRBJ1-2; the match to TRBD1 covers 9 bases. Germline loops: CDR1 SGHAT, CDR2 FQDESV (reference sequence). Trimming removed 7 bases from V and 3 bases from J; junction bases left unmatched: 12. This CDR3 comprises 16 residues. The CDR3 here is CASTLTGTGKDYGYTF. The CDR3 DNA reads as TGTGCCAGCACCCTTACCGGGACAGGGAAGGACTATGGCTACACCTTC.

The chain employs TRBV11-2 and TRBJ1-5; D gene unclear. Germline loops: CDR1 SGHAT, CDR2 FQNNGV. V lost 6 bases, J lost 5 bases, and 11 bases lay in between. This CDR3 region has 13 residues. CDR3 region: CASSHKPDQPQHF. The CDR3 DNA follows: TGTGCCAGCAGTCACAAACCCGATCAGCCCCAGCATTTT.

V gene TRBV7-8 combines with J gene TRBJ1-6; D unclear. Germline lookup yields CDR1 SGHVS and CDR2 FQNEAQ. V was cut by 5 bases and J by 7 bases, with 21 bases left in between. This CDR3 has 17 residues. The DNA for the CDR3 is TGTGCCAGCAGCCGGGGAGGGTCGCAAGGGCGCAATTCACCCCTCCACTTT. Translated: CASSRGGSQGRNSPLHF.

The J gene is TRBJ2-4, the V gene TRBV6-5; 10 positions agree with TRBD2. The CDR3 spans 15 residues. Germline V CDR1 and CDR2: MNHEY, SVGAGI. V dropped 9 bases and J dropped 8; count of bases not matched to a gene: 13. The CDR3 spells CARSLAGGATDIQYF. The CDR3 DNA follows: TGTGCCAGGTCTTTAGCGGGGGGTGCCACGGACATTCAGTACTTC.

The chain combines TRBV7-6 with TRBJ1-2; a weak D match, TRBD1 (5 bases). Trimming pared 6 bases from V and 0 bases from J, leaving 17 bases between. The CDR3 contains 16 residues. Germline assignment: CDR1 SGHVS and CDR2 FNYEAQ. The CDR3 nucleotides read TGTGCCAGCAGTCTTAACGAGGACACCGCTAACTATGGCTACACCTTC. Protein: CASSLNEDTANYGYTF.

The gene calls are TRBV28 and TRBJ1-3, with 10 bases fitting TRBD1. V lost 6 bases, J lost 0 bases, and 5 bases stayed unmatched. The V gene's germline CDR1 is MDHEN and CDR2 SYDVKM. The CDR3 has 16 residues. This chain's CDR3 is CASRGQGSGSGNTIYF. The DNA for the CDR3 is TGTGCCAGCAGGGGACAGGGGTCGGGCTCTGGAAACACCATATATTTT.